The 30 T cell receptor beta chains in this list originate from one sample, sequenced in a study of cytomegalovirus exposure and HLA in healthy donors. Primers: 60 Vbeta forward and 13 Jbeta reverse. The table came from immunoSEQ multiplex PCR; TCRdb's copy has only in-frame clones and leaves some out. The table has approximately 110,000 clones, more than 65% seen once. Sequenced material: PBMCs. These receptors all come from a woman in her sixties or seventies in good health and CMV-seropositive.

The chain links TRBV6-5 to TRBJ1-2; 9 bases fit TRBD1. The CDR3 consists of 14 residues. Germline-derived CDR1 and CDR2 are MNHEY and SVGAGI. The ends lost 5 bases at V and 6 bases at J; junction bases unmatched: 7. CDR3: CASSQTGTGHGYTF. The CDR3 DNA reads as TGTGCCAGCAGTCAAACCGGGACAGGGCATGGCTACACCTTC.

The chain employs TRBV14 and TRBJ1-2; TRBD1 might be the D (5 bases). The CDR3 runs to 14 residues. The germline CDR1 and CDR2 sequences are SGHDN and FVKESK. The ends were cut back, 0 bases at V and 8 bases at J, with 13 bases in the middle. CDR3 nucleotides: TGTGCCAGCAGCCAAGATGGGGGGGGAGAAGGCTACACCTTC. Translating it yields CASSQDGGGEGYTF. Looking up the rest from reference TRBV14 and TRBJ1-2 gives the full variable domain: EAGVTQFPSHSVIEKGQTVTLRCDPISGHDNLYWYRRVMGKEIKFLLHFVKESKQDESGMPNNRFLAERTGGTYSTLKVQPAELEDSGVYFCASSQDGGGEGYTFGSGTRLTVV.

This chain connects TRBV6-6 to TRBJ2-7, with D tentatively TRBD2 (6 bases). Germline V gene data show CDR1 as MNHNY and CDR2 as SVGAGI (reference sequence). The CDR3 has 13 amino acids. Trimming pared 6 bases from V and 1 base from J, leaving 10 bases between. The CDR3 coding sequence is TGTGCCAGCAGCGGGGACTCTTCCTACGAGCAGTACTTC. Its translation: CASSGDSSYEQYF.

The rearrangement uses TRBV5-8 and TRBJ2-2, with a weak D call TRBD1 (6 bases). Trimming removed 1 base from V and 6 bases from J, with 13 bases in between. The CDR3 is 15 amino acids. Per the germline V gene, CDR1 is SGHTS and CDR2 is YDEGEE. In DNA form, the CDR3 reads TGTGCCAGCAGCTTGACAGGGAGTTTCGCCGGGGAGCTGTTTTTT. As protein: CASSLTGSFAGELFF.

This clone was counted between two and nine times. This same CDR3 is encoded by further DNA sequences in the sample. The rearrangement uses TRBV2 and TRBJ2-1; D ambiguous. This CDR3 is built from 11 residues. The germline CDR1 and CDR2 sequences are SNHLY and FYNNEI. Trimming shortened V by 6 bases and J by 4 bases, and 4 bases separated the two germline ends. The CDR3 spells CASSPYNEQFF. CDR3 sequence (DNA): TGTGCCAGCAGCCCATACAATGAGCAGTTCTTC.

V gene TRBV25-1 combines with J gene TRBJ2-6; D is undetermined. Germline CDR1 MGHDK, CDR2 SYGVNS. V was pared by 6 bases and J by 0 bases, with 9 bases between. The CDR3 consists of 15 residues. The CDR3 region has the DNA TGTGCCAGCAGAGCCCTTGGCTCTGGGGCCAACGTCCTGACTTTC. This sequence encodes CASRALGSGANVLTF.

In this sample, this clone turned up once. The chain joins TRBV27 to TRBJ1-5, with TRBD1 matching 10 bases. Per germline, CDR1 MNHEY and CDR2 SMNVEV (reference sequence). This CDR3 region has 14 residues. Trimming removed 5 bases from V and 10 bases from J; junction bases left unmatched: 8. The DNA of the CDR3 is TGTGCCAGCAGTCCCGGACAGGGGGTCGCACCCCAGCATTTT. Encoded protein: CASSPGQGVAPQHF.

CDR3 sequence reads: CASSTWDRLWNTEAFF. The CDR3 DNA sequence: TGTGCCAGCAGCACCTGGGACAGGTTGTGGAACACTGAAGCTTTCTTT. This chain links TRBV27 with TRBJ1-1, with 8 bases matching TRBD1. The V segment lost 6 bases and the J segment 1 base; nucleotides outside the gene matches: 10. Germline loops: CDR1 MNHEY, CDR2 SMNVEV (reference sequence). The CDR3 consists of 16 residues.

V usage is TRBV2 and J usage is TRBJ1-2; D may be TRBD1 (5 bases). Germline CDR1 SNHLY, CDR2 FYNNEI. V gave up 7 bases and J gave up 4 bases, with 13 bases separating them. The CDR3 sequence is 13 residues long. The CDR3 region has the DNA TGTGCCAGCACCGGACACCCGGGCTATGGCTACACCTTC. Protein product: CASTGHPGYGYTF.

CDR3 nucleotide sequence: TGTGCCAGCAGTACTACACCCGTACCTCTCGAGCAGTACTTC. It specifies CASSTTPVPLEQYF. The V and J genes are TRBV6-1 and TRBJ2-7; D unclear. Trimming cost V 5 bases and J 6 bases, with 17 bases left between them. The CDR3 runs 14 residues. Germline V lookup: CDR1 MNHNS, CDR2 SASEGT.

A few counts support this clone. The rearrangement links TRBV7-7 to TRBJ2-1; the match to TRBD2 covers 14 bases. From germline, CDR1 is SSHAT and CDR2 FNYEAQ (reference sequence). CDR3 length equals 16 residues. With 2 bases clipped from V and 6 bases from J, the junction kept 3 bases outside the gene matches. CDR3 region: CASSLQGLAGANEQFF. CDR3 DNA sequence: TGTGCCAGCAGCTTACAGGGACTAGCGGGAGCCAATGAGCAGTTCTTC. The full variable domain, its missing parts supplied by reference TRBV7-7 and TRBJ2-1, is GAGVSQSPRYKVTKRGQDVTLRCDPISSHATLYWYQQALGQGPEFLTYFNYEAQPDKSGLPSDRFSAERPEGSISTLTIQRTEQRDSAMYRCASSLQGLAGANEQFFGPGTRLTVL.

J is TRBJ1-2 and V is TRBV5-1; D ambiguous. Germline V CDR1 and CDR2: SGHRS, YFSETQ. CDR3 length: 14 residues. Trimming removed 1 base at V and 2 bases at J, with 9 bases between. The CDR3 coding sequence is TGCGCCAGCAGCTTGAATGTACAGAACTATGGCTACACCTTC. It is translated as CASSLNVQNYGYTF.

The chain employs TRBV6-1 and TRBJ1-1, with 11 positions matching TRBD1. This CDR3 contains 16 residues. Germline V CDR1 and CDR2: MNHNS, SASEGT. Trimming took 1 base from V and 6 from J; bases not matched to a gene: 7. The chain's CDR3 is CASSEEGGQGASEAFF. CDR3 sequence (DNA): TGTGCCAGCAGTGAAGAGGGTGGACAGGGGGCCTCTGAAGCTTTCTTT.

V and J are TRBV7-6 and TRBJ2-2; 12 positions agree with TRBD2. V lost 4 bases and J lost 3; bases outside the gene matches: 3. Per germline, CDR1 SGHVS and CDR2 FNYEAQ. There are 16 residues in the CDR3. CDR3 sequence reads: CASSSRLAGDTGELFF. The CDR3, as DNA: TGTGCCAGCAGCTCCCGACTAGCGGGGGACACCGGGGAGCTGTTTTTT.

The V gene is TRBV7-8, the J gene TRBJ1-1; no reliable D call. The CDR3 sequence is 14 residues long. Per the germline V gene, CDR1 is SGHVS and CDR2 is FQNEAQ. V was cut by 2 bases and J by 3 bases, with 10 bases left in between. The CDR3 bases are TGTGCCAGCAGCTTATCTAATGTGGACACTGAAGCTTTCTTT. Protein: CASSLSNVDTEAFF.

This chain joins TRBV2 and TRBJ2-2; 16 positions match TRBD2. The V segment lost 8 bases and the J segment 1 base; nucleotides outside the gene matches: 10. The CDR3 length is 19 residues. Germline CDR1 and CDR2: SNHLY and FYNNEI. The CDR3 DNA follows: TGTGCCAGCCGATGGTCCGGGACTAGCGGGGGGGGGAACACCGGGGAGCTGTTTTTT. Translating it yields CASRWSGTSGGGNTGELFF.

This clone has a handful of counts. The gene calls are TRBV4-1 and TRBJ1-1, with unresolved D. V lost 2 bases and J lost 4, with 11 bases in between. Looked up from germline, CDR1 is MGHRA and CDR2 is YSYEKL. The CDR3 covers 14 residues. The CDR3 loop reads CASSQRGFGTEAFF. The DNA for the CDR3 is TGCGCCAGCAGCCAACGGGGATTTGGCACTGAAGCTTTCTTT.

This clone was detected once. V is TRBV2 and J is TRBJ2-7, with unresolved D. The CDR3 is made up of 12 amino acids. V lost 6 bases, J lost 1 base, and 7 bases lay in between. Germline-derived CDR1 and CDR2 are SNHLY and FYNNEI. CDR3 in DNA: TGTGCCAGCAGCGAACAATCCTACGAGCAGTACTTC. Amino acid sequence: CASSEQSYEQYF.

The chain uses TRBV5-1 and TRBJ1-5; 8 nucleotides line up with TRBD1. With 0 bases clipped from V and 2 bases from J, the junction kept 4 bases outside the gene matches. CDR1 is SGHRS and CDR2 is YFSETQ in the germline V gene. This CDR3 contains 16 residues. As DNA, the CDR3 is TGCGCCAGCAGCTTGGTGGCAGGGGGCCGCAATCAGCCCCAGCATTTT. Translation: CASSLVAGGRNQPQHF. The variable domain in full, completed from reference TRBV5-1 and TRBJ1-5, reads KAGVTQTPRYLIKTRGQQVTLSCSPISGHRSVSWYQQTPGQGLQFLFEYFSETQRNKGNFPGRFSGRQFSNSRSEMNVSTLELGDSALYLCASSLVAGGRNQPQHFGDGTRLSIL.

This rearrangement joins TRBV30 to TRBJ1-2; D is undetermined. V was pared by 1 base and J by 7 bases, with 13 bases between. Germline V gene data show CDR1 as GTSNPN and CDR2 as SVGIG (reference sequence). The CDR3 runs 13 residues. CDR3 nucleotide sequence: TGTGCCTGGAGTGACACAGCCCGTGTTGGCTACACCTTC. Amino acids: CAWSDTARVGYTF.

The chain combines TRBV19 with TRBJ1-5; unclear D gene. Looked up from germline, CDR1 is LNHDA and CDR2 is SQIVND (reference sequence). CDR3 size: 14 residues. V was shortened by 5 bases and J by 7 bases, with 15 bases between the two germline ends. DNA for the CDR3: TGTGCCAGTAGTCCTAACAGACTAGGGCAGCCCCAGCATTTT. This codes for CASSPNRLGQPQHF. Together with reference TRBV19 and TRBJ1-5, the CDR3 gives the full variable domain: DGGITQSPKYLFRKEGQNVTLSCEQNLNHDAMYWYRQDPGQGLRLIYYSQIVNDFQKGDIAEGYSVSREKKESFPLTVTSAQKNPTAFYLCASSPNRLGQPQHFGDGTRLSIL.

The CDR3 region is CASSLRRTSGRDSYNEQFF. DNA for the CDR3: TGTGCCAGCAGTTTACGAAGGACTAGCGGGAGGGACTCCTACAATGAGCAGTTCTTC. The genes are TRBV27 and TRBJ2-1, with 15 bases lining up with TRBD2. The V gene end was trimmed by 2 bases and the J gene end by 0 bases; junction bases not matched to a gene: 5. The CDR3 runs to 19 residues. CDR1 is MNHEY, CDR2 SMNVEV, per germline (reference sequence).

The chain uses TRBV6-1 and TRBJ2-2; 11 bases are a match to TRBD2. The CDR3 has 14 residues. The V and J ends lost 6 bases and 4 bases, in that order; junction bases with no gene match: 1. Germline V gives CDR1 MNHNS, CDR2 SASEGT. This CDR3 reads CASRGLAGTGELFF. In DNA, the CDR3 is TGTGCCAGCAGAGGACTAGCGGGCACCGGGGAGCTGTTTTTT.

To note about this clone: At one end the junction does not follow the germline gene, possibly because of a read error. The chain carries TRBV6-5 and TRBJ2-7; tentatively, D is TRBD2 (5 bases). Germline V gene sequence: CDR1 MNHEY, CDR2 SVGAGI. CDR3 length: 14 amino acids. The CDR3 DNA reads TGTGCCAGCAGTTACCATCTGAGGGCCTACGGGCAGTACTTC. The encoded protein is CASSYHLRAYGQYF.

The gene calls are TRBV6-6 and TRBJ2-7; D is possibly TRBD1 (6 bases). CDR1 is MNHNY and CDR2 is SVGAGI in the germline V gene (reference sequence). This CDR3 spans 13 amino acids. V lost 5 bases to trimming and J lost 6 bases, with 14 bases between them. The CDR3 reads CASSGQTTCEQYF. The CDR3 DNA reads as TGTGCCAGCAGTGGACAGACGACCTGCGAGCAGTACTTC.

The CDR3 protein is CAWSVGTASTDTQYF. DNA of the CDR3: TGTGCCTGGAGTGTAGGGACAGCTAGCACAGATACGCAGTATTTT. The gene calls are TRBV30 and TRBJ2-3; 7 positions match TRBD1. This CDR3 contains 15 residues. After removal of 0 bases from V and 0 bases from J, the junction contained 3 bases not matched to a gene. Germline V gene lookup returns CDR1 GTSNPN and CDR2 SVGIG (reference sequence). Complete variable domain (other parts from reference TRBV30 and TRBJ2-3): SQTIHQWPATLVQPVGSPLSLECTVEGTSNPNLYWYRQAAGRGLQLLFYSVGIGQISSEVPQNLSASRPQDRQFILSSKKLLLSDSGFYLCAWSVGTASTDTQYFGPGTRLTVL.

V usage is TRBV5-1 and J usage is TRBJ2-5; D possibly corresponds to TRBD2 (6 bases). V was shortened by 0 bases and J by 5 bases, with 17 bases between the two germline ends. The CDR3 spans 16 residues. The germline V gene encodes CDR1 SGHRS and CDR2 YFSETQ. Here the CDR3 DNA reads TGCGCCAGCAGCTTGGTGGGGCTGAGCGGGCCTGAGACCCAGTACTTC. As protein: CASSLVGLSGPETQYF.

This clone appeared once. This chain uses TRBV10-3 with TRBJ2-1; 7 bases agree with TRBD1. V shed 3 bases and J 7 bases; nucleotides not matched to a gene: 12. There are 16 residues in the CDR3. CDR1 and CDR2 from the germline V gene are ENHRY and SYGVKD. CDR3 DNA sequence: TGTGCCATCAGTGACCCCTCGTCCGTGACAGGGAATGAGCAGTTCTTC. Translated: CAISDPSSVTGNEQFF.

The chain recombines TRBV5-1 with TRBJ1-2; perhaps TRBD1 as D (5 bases). CDR1 is SGHRS, CDR2 YFSETQ, per germline. CDR3 length: 13 amino acids. Trimming pared 4 bases from V and 6 bases from J, leaving 13 bases between. Here the CDR3 DNA reads TGCGCCAGCAGCCGGGGGGGGGAAAATGGCTACACCTTC. As protein: CASSRGGENGYTF.

The genes are TRBV2 and TRBJ1-6; 9 bases are a match to TRBD1. J lost 7 bases, V lost 6 bases, and 4 bases had no gene match. CDR1 is SNHLY, CDR2 FYNNEI, per germline. The CDR3 has 14 amino acids. CDR3 residues: CASSGQGSNSPLHF. DNA of the CDR3: TGTGCCAGCAGCGGACAGGGGTCAAATTCACCCCTCCACTTT.